The 26 T cell receptor beta chains below all came from one sample that was sequenced in a study of blood T cell repertoires in COVID-19. Assay: immunoSEQ multiplex PCR; the TCRdb copy retains only in-frame clones and omits some. Found here are some 160,000 clones, about 80% of them singletons; the top ten hold 1.5% to 1.9%. Source material: peripheral blood. The receptors shown here come from a human donor in a cohort sampled during active COVID-19.

This clone was counted between two and nine times. The V call is TRBV27, the J call TRBJ1-6; no definite D call. The germline V gene encodes CDR1 MNHEY and CDR2 SMNVEV (reference sequence). V was pared by 4 bases and J by 5 bases, with 9 bases between. This CDR3 is 14 amino acids long. DNA of the CDR3: TGTGCCAGCAGTTCCGCAGAACATAATTCACCCCTCCACTTT. Its protein is CASSSAEHNSPLHF.

This chain joins TRBV5-1 and TRBJ2-5; possible D gene TRBD2, 6 bases. The CDR3 sequence is 14 residues long. V gave up 4 bases and J gave up 5 bases, with 15 bases separating them. The germline gives CDR1 SGHRS, CDR2 YFSETQ. CDR3: CASSPNSGDETQYF. CDR3 nucleotides: TGCGCCAGCAGCCCGAACTCGGGGGATGAGACCCAGTACTTC.

The V gene is TRBV6-6, the J gene TRBJ1-2; the match to TRBD1 covers 7 bases. The CDR3 is made up of 14 amino acids. Germline lookup yields CDR1 MNHNY and CDR2 SVGAGI (reference sequence). The junction had 5 bases not matched to a gene; V was cut back by 5 bases and J by 2 bases. The CDR3 DNA follows: TGTGCCAGCAGTATGGACAGGAGAAACTATGGCTACACCTTC. Translating gives CASSMDRRNYGYTF.

The rearrangement joins TRBV19 to TRBJ2-7; 8 positions match TRBD1. Germline CDR1 reads LNHDA; CDR2 reads SQIVND (reference sequence). CDR3 length equals 15 residues. V shed 5 bases and J 1 base; nucleotides not matched to a gene: 7. The chain's CDR3 is CASSADRAGSYEQYF. DNA for the CDR3: TGTGCCAGTAGTGCGGACAGGGCGGGGTCCTACGAGCAGTACTTC.

The chain carries TRBV10-3 and TRBJ2-5; D possibly corresponds to TRBD2 (7 bases). The CDR3 covers 15 residues. The germline V gene has CDR1 ENHRY and CDR2 SYGVKD. V lost 4 bases and J 5 bases, leaving 17 bases between the germline ends. The chain's CDR3 is CAISGSRGGLETQYF. The DNA of the CDR3 is TGTGCCATCAGTGGGTCCAGGGGAGGGTTGGAGACCCAGTACTTC.

The chain uses TRBV7-8 and TRBJ2-7; 16 bases are a match to TRBD2. The V segment lost 5 bases and the J segment 2 bases; nucleotides outside the gene matches: 9. The CDR3 contains 18 residues. The germline V gene has CDR1 SGHVS and CDR2 FQNEAQ. The CDR3 DNA follows: TGTGCCAGCAGCGCGGGACTAGCGGGAGGGCCCGTTCCCTACGAGCAGTACTTC. It codes for CASSAGLAGGPVPYEQYF.

V is TRBV19 and J is TRBJ1-1, with a weak D call TRBD1 (5 bases). The CDR3 covers 13 residues. The V end was cut by 4 bases, the J end by 5 bases, with 11 bases between. CDR1 is LNHDA, CDR2 SQIVND, per germline (reference sequence). The CDR3 reads CASSRAGRTEAFF. CDR3 nucleotide sequence: TGTGCCAGTAGTAGGGCAGGGCGAACTGAAGCTTTCTTT.

In this sample, this clone turned up once. The CDR3 here is CASSYGQGHTDTQYF. DNA of the CDR3: TGTGCCAGCAGTTATGGACAGGGTCACACAGATACGCAGTATTTT. The V and J genes are TRBV6-5 and TRBJ2-3; 8 nucleotides align to TRBD1. V lost 3 bases and J lost 2; bases outside the gene matches: 4. The CDR3 totals 15 residues. Looked up from germline, CDR1 is MNHEY and CDR2 is SVGAGI.

The chain combines TRBV5-8 with TRBJ2-7; 7 nucleotides line up with TRBD1. This CDR3 has 15 amino acids. The germline CDR1 and CDR2 sequences are SGHTS and YDEGEE. The trim removed 4 bases at V and 0 bases at J, leaving 7 bases unmatched. CDR3 loop: CASSPRQGSSYEQYF. The CDR3 region has the DNA TGTGCCAGCAGCCCCAGACAGGGCAGCTCCTACGAGCAGTACTTC.

This clone showed up just a few times. The gene calls are TRBV5-1 and TRBJ1-2; possibly TRBD1 for D (5 bases). The V end was cut by 0 bases, the J end by 6 bases, with 12 bases between. The CDR3 is 14 residues long. Germline-derived CDR1 and CDR2 are SGHRS and YFSETQ. CDR3 loop: CASSLVAGPNGYTF. CDR3 DNA sequence: TGCGCCAGCAGCTTGGTAGCAGGGCCTAATGGCTACACCTTC.

To note about this clone: The junction shows a germline mismatch at one end, possibly a read error. The chain has TRBV7-2 and TRBJ2-1; the match to TRBD2 covers 12 bases. The CDR3 is made up of 16 amino acids. Germline V gene data show CDR1 as SGHTA and CDR2 as FQGNSA. As DNA, the CDR3 is TGTGCCAGCAGCCTAGCGGGAGGGCCATTAGGATATGAGCAGTTCTTC. This encodes CASSLAGGPLGYEQFF.

This rearrangement joins TRBV28 to TRBJ2-1, with 8 bases aligning to TRBD1. This CDR3 is built from 14 residues. The V segment lost 8 bases and the J segment 3 bases; nucleotides outside the gene matches: 6. The V gene's germline CDR1 is MDHEN and CDR2 SYDVKM. CDR3 amino acids: CASPGQGVYNEQFF. For the CDR3, the DNA is TGTGCCAGCCCCGGACAGGGAGTCTACAATGAGCAGTTCTTC.

The V and J genes are TRBV4-1 and TRBJ2-7; TRBD2 matches 7 bases. This CDR3 spans 15 amino acids. After removal of 0 bases from V and 6 bases from J, the junction contained 8 bases not matched to a gene. Germline loops: CDR1 MGHRA, CDR2 YSYEKL. CDR3 in DNA: TGCGCCAGCAGCCAAGATCCAGCGGGAACTGGCGAGCAGTACTTC. Translated: CASSQDPAGTGEQYF.

The gene calls are TRBV6-4 and TRBJ2-7; 11 bases fit TRBD2. The CDR3 sequence is 19 residues long. Germline CDR1 MRHNA, CDR2 SNTAGT. V was clipped by 0 bases and J by 0 bases; unmatched bases: 10. The CDR3 nucleotides read TGTGCCAGCAGTGACTCAGGTACTAGCGGGAGCCCTAGCTCCTACGAGCAGTACTTC. This sequence encodes CASSDSGTSGSPSSYEQYF.

J is TRBJ2-7 and V is TRBV9; 8 nucleotides line up with TRBD2. CDR3 length: 15 amino acids. V gave up 2 bases and J gave up 2 bases; unmatched junction bases: 6. The V gene's germline CDR1 is SGDLS and CDR2 YYNGEE. CDR3 bases: TGTGCCAGCAGCGTCCTGGACGGGAGGGCCTACGAGCAGTACTTC. Its protein product is CASSVLDGRAYEQYF.

This clone was detected once. This chain links TRBV19 with TRBJ2-7; D may be TRBD2 (6 bases). The CDR3 sequence is 13 residues long. V was pared by 3 bases and J by 4 bases, with 10 bases between. Germline loops: CDR1 LNHDA, CDR2 SQIVND (reference sequence). Here the CDR3 reads CASSMGGIYEQYF. CDR3 DNA sequence: TGTGCCAGTAGTATGGGGGGAATTTACGAGCAGTACTTC. Variable domain in full (rest from reference TRBV19 and TRBJ2-7): DGGITQSPKYLFRKEGQNVTLSCEQNLNHDAMYWYRQDPGQGLRLIYYSQIVNDFQKGDIAEGYSVSREKKESFPLTVTSAQKNPTAFYLCASSMGGIYEQYFGPGTRLTVT.

The CDR3 DNA reads as TGCAGCGTTGAGGACAGCATCACAGATACGCAGTATTTT. Translated, it gives CSVEDSITDTQYF. The chain has TRBV29-1 and TRBJ2-3; TRBD1 might be the D (6 bases). This CDR3 has 13 amino acids. From germline, CDR1 is SQVTM and CDR2 ANQGSEA. The ends were cut back, 3 bases at V and 2 bases at J, with 9 bases in the middle.

The CDR3 DNA reads TGTGCCAGCAGACAGGGTTTTACTGGAAACACCATATATTTT. Protein sequence: CASRQGFTGNTIYF. V gene TRBV28 combines with J gene TRBJ1-3, with D possibly matching TRBD1 (6 bases). V was pared by 6 bases and J by 2 bases, with 11 bases between. The CDR3 length is 14 residues. In germline, CDR1 is MDHEN, CDR2 SYDVKM.

This chain joins TRBV4-1 and TRBJ1-6; D is undetermined. Trimming took off 0 bases at V and 4 bases at J, with 4 bases between the two ends. The germline CDR1 and CDR2 sequences are MGHRA and YSYEKL. The CDR3 consists of 14 residues. The CDR3 DNA sequence: TGCGCCAGCAGCCAAGAACAGTATAATTCACCCCTCCACTTT. Protein product: CASSQEQYNSPLHF.

The V gene is TRBV5-1, the J gene TRBJ1-2, with D unclear. V lost 4 bases to trimming and J lost 6 bases, with 19 bases between them. The CDR3 covers 15 residues. Germline V CDR1 and CDR2: SGHRS, YFSETQ. The CDR3 DNA sequence: TGCGCCAGCAGCCGCGAGGGCGGAACTGTCAATGGCTACACCTTC. The encoded protein is CASSREGGTVNGYTF. The full variable domain, in which reference TRBV5-1 and TRBJ1-2 provide the parts outside the CDR3, is KAGVTQTPRYLIKTRGQQVTLSCSPISGHRSVSWYQQTPGQGLQFLFEYFSETQRNKGNFPGRFSGRQFSNSRSEMNVSTLELGDSALYLCASSREGGTVNGYTFGSGTRLTVV.

The rearrangement uses TRBV3-1 (or the pseudogene TRBV3-2) and TRBJ2-4, with 10 bases identical to TRBD1. This CDR3 is built from 16 residues. With V trimmed by 2 bases and J by 6 bases, 7 bases remained unmatched. The germline CDR1 and CDR2 sequences are LGHDT and YNNKEL (reference sequence). Written as DNA, the CDR3 is TGTGCCAGCAGCCAAATGGACAGGGGGGCTGGAAACATTCAGTACTTC. This translates into CASSQMDRGAGNIQYF.

The chain combines TRBV6-1 with TRBJ2-3; 8 bases fit TRBD1. The CDR3 runs to 16 residues. Germline-derived CDR1 and CDR2 are MNHNS and SASEGT. Trimming removed 4 bases from V and 3 bases from J; junction bases left unmatched: 9. This chain's CDR3 is CASSGRTGPTTDTQYF. The CDR3 DNA follows: TGTGCCAGCAGTGGAAGGACAGGGCCTACGACAGATACGCAGTATTTT.

The chain uses TRBV3-1 (or the pseudogene TRBV3-2) and TRBJ1-6; 7 bases line up with TRBD1. Trimming cost V 0 bases and J 10 bases; bases outside gene matches: 15. There are 18 residues in the CDR3. Germline V lookup: CDR1 LGHDT, CDR2 YNNKEL (reference sequence). CDR3 sequence reads: CASSQDYGGGAGNSPLHF. CDR3 in DNA: TGTGCCAGCAGCCAAGATTACGGAGGGGGCGCCGGGAACTCACCCCTCCACTTT.

The rearrangement links TRBV5-6 to TRBJ1-5; 9 bases are a match to TRBD1. The length of the CDR3 is 14 residues. With 4 bases clipped from V and 2 bases from J, the junction kept 1 base outside the gene matches. CDR1 SGHDT and CDR2 YYEEEE come from the germline V gene. CDR3 in DNA: TGTGCCAGCAGCCGACAGGGGGGCAATCAGCCCCAGCATTTT. Translation gives CASSRQGGNQPQHF.

This clone has just a few counts. The J gene is TRBJ2-7, the V gene TRBV5-4, with D possibly TRBD1 on 6 matching bases. Germline V CDR1 and CDR2: SGHNT, YYREEE (reference sequence). The CDR3 has 15 amino acids. Trimming shortened V by 0 bases and J by 0 bases, and 10 bases separated the two germline ends. The CDR3 loop reads CASSLVGASSYEQYF. Written as DNA, the CDR3 is TGTGCCAGCAGCTTGGTGGGGGCCAGCTCCTACGAGCAGTACTTC.

This clone has just a few counts. This chain uses TRBV13 with TRBJ1-2; TRBD1 matches 9 bases. The CDR3 is 14 residues long. V lost 5 bases to trimming and J lost 6 bases; unmatched junction nucleotides: 7. Germline V CDR1 and CDR2: PRHDT, FYEKMQ (reference sequence). The CDR3 DNA is TGTGCCAGCAGCCACAGGACAGGGGCCCATGGCTACACCTTC. The encoded protein is CASSHRTGAHGYTF.